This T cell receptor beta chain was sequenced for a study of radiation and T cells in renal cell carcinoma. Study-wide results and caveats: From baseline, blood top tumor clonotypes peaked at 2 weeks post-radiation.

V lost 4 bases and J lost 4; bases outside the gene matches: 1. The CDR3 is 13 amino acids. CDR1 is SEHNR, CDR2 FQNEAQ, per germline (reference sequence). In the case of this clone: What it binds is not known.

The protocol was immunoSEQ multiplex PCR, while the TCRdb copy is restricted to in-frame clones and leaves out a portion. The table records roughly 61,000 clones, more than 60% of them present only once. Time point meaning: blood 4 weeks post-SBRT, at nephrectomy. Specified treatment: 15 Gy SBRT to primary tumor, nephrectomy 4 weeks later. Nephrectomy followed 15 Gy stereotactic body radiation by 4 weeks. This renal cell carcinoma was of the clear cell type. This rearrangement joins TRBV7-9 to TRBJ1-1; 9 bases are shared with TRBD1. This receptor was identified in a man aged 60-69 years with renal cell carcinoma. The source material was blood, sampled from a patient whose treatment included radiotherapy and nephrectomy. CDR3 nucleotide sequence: TGTGCCAGCAGCTCGGACAGGGGCACTGAAGCTTTCTTT. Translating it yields CASSSDRGTEAFF.